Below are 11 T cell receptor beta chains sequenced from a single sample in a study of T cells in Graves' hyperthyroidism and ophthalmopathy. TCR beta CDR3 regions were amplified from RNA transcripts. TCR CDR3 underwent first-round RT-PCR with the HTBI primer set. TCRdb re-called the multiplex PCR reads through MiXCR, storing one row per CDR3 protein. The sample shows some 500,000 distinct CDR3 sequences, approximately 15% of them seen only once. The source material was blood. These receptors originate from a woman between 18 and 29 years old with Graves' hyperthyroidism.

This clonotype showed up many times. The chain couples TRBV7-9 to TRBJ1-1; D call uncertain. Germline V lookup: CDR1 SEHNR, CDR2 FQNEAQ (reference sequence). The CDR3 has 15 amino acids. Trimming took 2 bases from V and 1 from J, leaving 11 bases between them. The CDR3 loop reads CASSLRRASNTEAFF. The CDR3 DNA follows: TGTGCCAGCAGCTTAAGGCGGGCCTCGAACACTGAAGCTTTCTTT.

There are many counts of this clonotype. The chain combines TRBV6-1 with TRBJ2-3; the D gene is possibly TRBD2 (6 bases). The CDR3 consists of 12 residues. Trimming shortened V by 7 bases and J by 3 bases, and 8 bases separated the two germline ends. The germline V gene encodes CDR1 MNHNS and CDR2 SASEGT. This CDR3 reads CASNRETDTQYF. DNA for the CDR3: TGTGCCAGCAACCGGGAGACAGATACGCAGTATTTT.

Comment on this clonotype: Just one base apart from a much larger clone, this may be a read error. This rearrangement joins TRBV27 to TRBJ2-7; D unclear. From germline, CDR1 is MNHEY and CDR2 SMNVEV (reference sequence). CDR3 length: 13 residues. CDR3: CASSLGSYYEHYF. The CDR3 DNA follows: TGTGCCAGCAGTCTGGGCTCGTACTACGAGCATTACTTC.

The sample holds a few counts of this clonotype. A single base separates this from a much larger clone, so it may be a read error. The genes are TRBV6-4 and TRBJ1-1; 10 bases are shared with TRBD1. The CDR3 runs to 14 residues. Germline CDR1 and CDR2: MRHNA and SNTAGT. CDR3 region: CACSEVGQGTEAFF. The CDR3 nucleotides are TGTGCCTGCAGTGAAGTGGGACAGGGGACTGAAGCTTTCTTT.

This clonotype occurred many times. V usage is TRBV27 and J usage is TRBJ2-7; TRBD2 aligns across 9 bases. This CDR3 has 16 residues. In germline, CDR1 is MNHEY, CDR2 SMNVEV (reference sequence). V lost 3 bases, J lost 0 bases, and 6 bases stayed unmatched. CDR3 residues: CASSFSGLARSYEQYF. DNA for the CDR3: TGTGCCAGCAGTTTCTCCGGACTAGCGCGCTCCTACGAGCAGTACTTC.

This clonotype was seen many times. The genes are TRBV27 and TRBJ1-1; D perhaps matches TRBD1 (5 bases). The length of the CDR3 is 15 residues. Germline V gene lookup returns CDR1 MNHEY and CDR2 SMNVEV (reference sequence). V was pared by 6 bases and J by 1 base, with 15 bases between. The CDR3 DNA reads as TGTGCCAGCAGGGGCCGCAGGGCAACGAACACTGAAGCTTTCTTT. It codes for CASRGRRATNTEAFF.

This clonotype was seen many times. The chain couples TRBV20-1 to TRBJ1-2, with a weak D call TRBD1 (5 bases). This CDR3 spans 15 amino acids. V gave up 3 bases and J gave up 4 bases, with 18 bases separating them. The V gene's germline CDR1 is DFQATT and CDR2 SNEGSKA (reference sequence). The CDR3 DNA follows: TGCAGTGCTAGGGGGGAGGGCAGGAGGGGCTATGGCTACACCTTC. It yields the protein CSARGEGRRGYGYTF.

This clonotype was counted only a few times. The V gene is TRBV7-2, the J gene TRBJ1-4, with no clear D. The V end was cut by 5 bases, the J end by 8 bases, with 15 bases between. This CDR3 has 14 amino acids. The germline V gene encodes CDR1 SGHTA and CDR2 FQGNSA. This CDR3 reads CASSSGRREEKLFF. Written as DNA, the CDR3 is TGTGCCAGCAGCAGCGGACGGCGGGAGGAAAAACTGTTTTTT. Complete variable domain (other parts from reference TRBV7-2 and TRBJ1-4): GAGVSQSPSNKVTEKGKDVELRCDPISGHTALYWYRQSLGQGLEFLIYFQGNSAPDKSGLPSDRFSAERTGGSVSTLTIQRTQQEDSAVYLCASSSGRREEKLFFGSGTQLSVL.

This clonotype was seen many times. CDR3 DNA sequence: TGTGCCAGCAGCATGGGGGACAGCTACCGGCCGATTGGTTCACCCCTCCACTTT. It codes for CASSMGDSYRPIGSPLHF. The V call is TRBV11-1, the J call TRBJ1-6; TRBD1 matches 7 bases. Germline V gives CDR1 SGHAT, CDR2 FQDESV (reference sequence). There are 18 residues in the CDR3. V was pared by 5 bases and J by 9 bases, with 19 bases of the junction left unmatched. Full variable domain (rest looked up from reference TRBV11-1 and TRBJ1-6): EAEVAQSPRYKITEKSQAVAFWCDPISGHATLYWYRQILGQGPELLVQFQDESVVDDSQLPKDRFSAERLKGVDSTLKIQPAELGDSAMYLCASSMGDSYRPIGSPLHFGNGTRLTVT.

Written as DNA, the CDR3 is TGTGCCAGCAGCCGGATCGGGGTCCAAGAGACCCAGTACTTC. Encoded protein: CASSRIGVQETQYF. The genes are TRBV7-2 and TRBJ2-5; D is perhaps TRBD2 (5 bases). Germline values: CDR1 SGHTA, CDR2 FQGNSA. V lost 5 bases, J lost 1 base, and 11 bases lay in between. The CDR3 has 14 amino acids.

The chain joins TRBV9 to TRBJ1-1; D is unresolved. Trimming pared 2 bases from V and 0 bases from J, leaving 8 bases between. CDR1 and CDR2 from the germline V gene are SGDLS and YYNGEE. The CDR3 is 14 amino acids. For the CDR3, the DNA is TGTGCCAGCAGCGTGAGTTCCATGAACACTGAAGCTTTCTTT. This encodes CASSVSSMNTEAFF.